The entry below gives a single TCR beta chain sequence along with its context. Its target is unknown. This record comes from a study of OX40 agonist ivuxolimab in advanced cancers. The wider study: Intravenous ivuxolimab was administered to patients every 2 weeks at 0.01 to 10 mg/kg. Three patients responded partially, comprising one with hepatocellular carcinoma and two with cutaneous melanoma. Regarding the study as a whole: Partial responders receiving 0.1-3.0 mg/kg showed among the lowest clonal expansion.

Sequencing used immunoSEQ multiplex PCR; TCRdb keeps in-frame clones, though not all of them. The sample records roughly 37,000 clones, roughly 69% being singletons. V lost 1 base, J lost 4 bases, and 7 bases stayed unmatched. Germline V lookup: CDR1 GTSNPN, CDR2 SVGIG (reference sequence). The CDR3 spans 15 residues. The chain is built from TRBV30 and TRBJ1-2; 9 nucleotides line up with TRBD1. The sequence was obtained from an adult with an advanced solid tumor such as melanoma, head and neck, liver or kidney cancer. Here the sequenced sample was CD4+ or CD8+ T cells sorted from blood, taken in a trial of the OX40 agonist ivuxolimab. CDR3 bases: TGTGCCTGGAGTGGAGGGACAGGGAGGACCTATGGCTACACCTTC. It codes for CAWSGGTGRTYGYTF.